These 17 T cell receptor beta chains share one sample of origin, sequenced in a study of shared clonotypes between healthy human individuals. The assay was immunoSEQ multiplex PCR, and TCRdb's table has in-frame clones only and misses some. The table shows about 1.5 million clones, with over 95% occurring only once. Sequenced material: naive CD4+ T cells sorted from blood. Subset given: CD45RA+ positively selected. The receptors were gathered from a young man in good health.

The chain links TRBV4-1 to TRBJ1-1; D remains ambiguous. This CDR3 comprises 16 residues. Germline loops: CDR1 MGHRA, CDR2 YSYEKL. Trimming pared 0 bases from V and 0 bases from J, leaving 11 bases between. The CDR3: CASSQEGGHMNTEAFF. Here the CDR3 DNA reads TGCGCCAGCAGCCAAGAAGGCGGCCACATGAACACTGAAGCTTTCTTT.

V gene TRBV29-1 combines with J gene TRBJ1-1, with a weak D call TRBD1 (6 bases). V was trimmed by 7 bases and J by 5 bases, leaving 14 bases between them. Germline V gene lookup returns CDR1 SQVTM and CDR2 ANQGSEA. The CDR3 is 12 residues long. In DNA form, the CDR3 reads TGCAGCGCCGAAAGGGGGGGAACTGAAGCTTTCTTT. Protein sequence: CSAERGGTEAFF.

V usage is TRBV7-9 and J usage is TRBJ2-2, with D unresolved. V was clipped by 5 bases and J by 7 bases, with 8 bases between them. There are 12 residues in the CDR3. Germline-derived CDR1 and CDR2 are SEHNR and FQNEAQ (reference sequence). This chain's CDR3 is CASSPAGGELFF. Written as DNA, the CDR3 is TGTGCCAGCAGCCCAGCTGGCGGGGAGCTGTTTTTT.

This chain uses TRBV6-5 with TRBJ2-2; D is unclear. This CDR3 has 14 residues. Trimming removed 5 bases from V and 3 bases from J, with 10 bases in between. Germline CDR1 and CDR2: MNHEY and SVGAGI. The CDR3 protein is CASSHGPDTGELFF. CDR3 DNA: TGTGCCAGCAGTCACGGACCCGACACCGGGGAGCTGTTTTTT.

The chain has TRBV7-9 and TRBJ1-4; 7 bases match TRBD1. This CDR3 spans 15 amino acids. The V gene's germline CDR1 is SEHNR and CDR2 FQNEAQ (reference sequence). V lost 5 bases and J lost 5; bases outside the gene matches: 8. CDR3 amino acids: CASSPQGGENEKLFF. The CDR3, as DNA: TGTGCCAGCAGCCCTCAGGGGGGAGAGAATGAAAAACTGTTTTTT.

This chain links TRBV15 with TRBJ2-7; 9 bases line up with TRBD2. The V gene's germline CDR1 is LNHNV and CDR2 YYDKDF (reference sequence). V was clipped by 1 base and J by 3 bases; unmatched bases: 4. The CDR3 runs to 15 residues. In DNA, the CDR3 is TGTGCCACCAGCAGAGGACTAGCGGCTTACTACGAGCAGTACTTC. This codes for CATSRGLAAYYEQYF.

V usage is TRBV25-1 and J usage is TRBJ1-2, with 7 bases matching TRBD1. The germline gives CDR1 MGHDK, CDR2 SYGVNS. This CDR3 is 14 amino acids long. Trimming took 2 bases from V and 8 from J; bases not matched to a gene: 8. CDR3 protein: CASSESRQGAGYTF. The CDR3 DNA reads TGTGCCAGCAGTGAAAGTCGACAGGGTGCCGGCTACACCTTC.

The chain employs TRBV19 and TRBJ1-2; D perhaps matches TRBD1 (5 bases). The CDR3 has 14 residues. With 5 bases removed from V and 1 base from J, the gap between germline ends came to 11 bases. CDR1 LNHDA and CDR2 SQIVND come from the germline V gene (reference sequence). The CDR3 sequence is CASSSTESNYGYTF. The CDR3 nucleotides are TGTGCCAGTAGTTCGACAGAAAGTAACTATGGCTACACCTTC.

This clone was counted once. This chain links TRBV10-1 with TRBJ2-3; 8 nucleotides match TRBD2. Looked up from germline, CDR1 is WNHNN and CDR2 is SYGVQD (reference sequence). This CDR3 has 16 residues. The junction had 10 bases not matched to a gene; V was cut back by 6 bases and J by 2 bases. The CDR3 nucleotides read TGCGCCAGCAGCCAAGGAGGCGGGAGGTTCACAGATACGCAGTATTTT. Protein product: CASSQGGGRFTDTQYF.

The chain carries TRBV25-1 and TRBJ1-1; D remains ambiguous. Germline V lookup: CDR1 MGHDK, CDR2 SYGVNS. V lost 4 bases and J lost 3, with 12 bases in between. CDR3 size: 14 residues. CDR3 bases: TGTGCCAGCAGTGGAACATTGTTGGACACTGAAGCTTTCTTT. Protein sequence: CASSGTLLDTEAFF.

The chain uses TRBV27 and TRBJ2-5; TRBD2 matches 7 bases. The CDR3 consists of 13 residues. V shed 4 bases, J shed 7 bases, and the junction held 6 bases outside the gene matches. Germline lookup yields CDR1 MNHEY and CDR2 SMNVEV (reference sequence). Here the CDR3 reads CASSSWIAGTQYF. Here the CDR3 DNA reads TGTGCCAGCAGTTCCTGGATAGCGGGGACCCAGTACTTC.

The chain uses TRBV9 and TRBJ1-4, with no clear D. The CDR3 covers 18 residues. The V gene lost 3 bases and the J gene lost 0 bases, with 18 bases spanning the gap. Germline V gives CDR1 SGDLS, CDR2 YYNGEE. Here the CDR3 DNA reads TGTGCCAGCAGCGCCAGTGGGTGGGGAGTTGCAACTAATGAAAAACTGTTTTTT. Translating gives CASSASGWGVATNEKLFF.

CDR3 residues: CASSYFSGASYNEQFF. In DNA form, the CDR3 reads TGTGCCAGCAGTTACTTTAGCGGGGCCTCCTACAATGAGCAGTTCTTC. V is TRBV6-5 and J is TRBJ2-1; TRBD2 agrees at 8 bases. In germline, CDR1 is MNHEY, CDR2 SVGAGI. J was trimmed by 0 bases and V by 1 base; bases with no gene match: 2. The CDR3 spans 16 residues.

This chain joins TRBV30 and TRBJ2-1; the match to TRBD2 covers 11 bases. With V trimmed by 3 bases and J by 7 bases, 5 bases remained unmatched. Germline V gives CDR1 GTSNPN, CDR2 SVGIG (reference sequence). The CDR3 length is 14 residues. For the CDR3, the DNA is TGTGCCTGGAGACTAGCGGGAGCTATTAATGAGCAGTTCTTC. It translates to CAWRLAGAINEQFF.

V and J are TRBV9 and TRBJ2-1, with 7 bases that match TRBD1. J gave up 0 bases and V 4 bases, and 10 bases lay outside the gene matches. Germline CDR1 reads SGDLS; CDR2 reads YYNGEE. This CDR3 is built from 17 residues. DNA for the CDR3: TGTGCCAGCAGCCGCGCATTGACAGGGAGCTCCTACAATGAGCAGTTCTTC. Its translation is CASSRALTGSSYNEQFF. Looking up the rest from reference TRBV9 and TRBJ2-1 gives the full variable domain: DSGVTQTPKHLITATGQRVTLRCSPRSGDLSVYWYQQSLDQGLQFLIQYYNGEERAKGNILERFSAQQFPDLHSELNLSSLELGDSALYFCASSRALTGSSYNEQFFGPGTRLTVL.

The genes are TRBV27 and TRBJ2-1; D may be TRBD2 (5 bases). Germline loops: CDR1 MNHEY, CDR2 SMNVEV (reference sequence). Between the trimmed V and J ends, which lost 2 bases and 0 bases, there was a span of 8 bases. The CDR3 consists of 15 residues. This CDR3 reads CASSLQRGSYNEQFF. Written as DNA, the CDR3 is TGTGCCAGCAGTTTACAACGGGGCTCCTACAATGAGCAGTTCTTC.

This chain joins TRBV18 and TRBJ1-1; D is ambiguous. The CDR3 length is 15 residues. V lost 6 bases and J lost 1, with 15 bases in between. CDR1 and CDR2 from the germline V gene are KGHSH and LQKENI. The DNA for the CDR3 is TGTGCCAGCTCCCTCGCTCAATCACCGAACACTGAAGCTTTCTTT. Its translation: CASSLAQSPNTEAFF.